Presented here are 28 T cell receptor beta chains from one specimen sequenced in a study of cytomegalovirus exposure and HLA in healthy donors. PCR employed 60 Vbeta and 13 Jbeta primers. Assay used: immunoSEQ multiplex PCR; TCRdb lists only in-frame clones, some missing. The data contain about 150,000 clones, about three quarters of them seen just once; the ten biggest clones take up roughly an eighth. Material: PBMCs. The receptors stem from a man aged 35-49 years in good health and CMV-seropositive.

V usage is TRBV28 and J usage is TRBJ2-3; a possible D gene is TRBD1 (5 bases). The CDR3 is 16 amino acids. The germline V and J ends were trimmed by 6 bases and 4 bases, with 20 bases remaining between them. The V gene's germline CDR1 is MDHEN and CDR2 SYDVKM. The CDR3 sequence: CASSFGAPVLSDTQYF. As DNA, the CDR3 is TGTGCCAGCAGCTTTGGGGCCCCGGTGCTCTCAGATACGCAGTATTTT.

This clone has a single count. The chain couples TRBV5-6 to TRBJ2-4; TRBD1 agrees at 10 bases. V was clipped by 4 bases and J by 2 bases; unmatched bases: 3. This CDR3 comprises 15 residues. Germline V gene lookup returns CDR1 SGHDT and CDR2 YYEEEE. The chain's CDR3 is CASSPGQGSKNIQYF. CDR3 coding DNA: TGTGCCAGCAGCCCGGGACAGGGGTCCAAAAACATTCAGTACTTC.

The table lists this clone with a count of one. The gene calls are TRBV13 and TRBJ1-1; D possibly corresponds to TRBD1 (5 bases). The CDR3 length is 14 residues. Germline-derived CDR1 and CDR2 are PRHDT and FYEKMQ (reference sequence). Trimming stripped 5 bases from V and 3 bases from J, with 13 bases between. The CDR3: CASSPGRGDTEAFF. Here the CDR3 DNA reads TGTGCCAGCAGCCCTGGTCGGGGGGACACTGAAGCTTTCTTT. The full variable domain, in which reference TRBV13 and TRBJ1-1 provide the parts outside the CDR3, is AAGVIQSPRHLIKEKRETATLKCYPIPRHDTVYWYQQGPGQDPQFLISFYEKMQSDKGSIPDRFSAQQFSDYHSELNMSSLELGDSALYFCASSPGRGDTEAFFGQGTRLTVV.

This sequence joins TRBV7-9 and TRBJ2-7, with 8 positions matching TRBD2. In germline, CDR1 is SEHNR, CDR2 FQNEAQ (reference sequence). CDR3 length: 14 residues. The ends lost 5 bases at V and 2 bases at J; junction bases unmatched: 5. CDR3 region: CASSPRGGTYEQYF. The CDR3 DNA sequence: TGTGCCAGCAGCCCCCGGGGGGGGACCTACGAGCAGTACTTC.

This clone turned up a few times. This chain uses TRBV7-3 with TRBJ1-1; D might be TRBD1 (5 bases). Trimming took off 5 bases at V and 5 bases at J, with 15 bases between the two ends. The CDR3 is 14 amino acids. Germline V CDR1 and CDR2: SGHTA, FQGTGA. The chain's CDR3 is CASSPSTGGTEAFF. In DNA, the CDR3 is TGTGCCAGCAGCCCTTCCACCGGGGGTACTGAAGCTTTCTTT.

The CDR3 is CASKPVTTPRIEQYF. Written as DNA, the CDR3 is TGTGCCAGCAAACCGGTTACCACCCCTAGAATCGAGCAGTACTTC. The chain has TRBV7-9 and TRBJ2-7; D gene uncertain. V was pared by 7 bases and J by 6 bases, with 22 bases between. CDR3 size: 15 residues. CDR1 SEHNR and CDR2 FQNEAQ come from the germline V gene (reference sequence).

The chain uses TRBV5-1 and TRBJ1-4; D gene uncertain. Trimming took off 2 bases at V and 4 bases at J, with 12 bases between the two ends. The CDR3 consists of 15 residues. Looked up from germline, CDR1 is SGHRS and CDR2 is YFSETQ. The DNA of the CDR3 is TGCGCCAGCAGCTTATCAGGAAGCCTTAATGAAAAACTGTTTTTT. This encodes CASSLSGSLNEKLFF.

This rearrangement joins TRBV7-9 to TRBJ1-1; 7 bases are shared with TRBD1. Germline V gene lookup returns CDR1 SEHNR and CDR2 FQNEAQ (reference sequence). The length of the CDR3 is 14 residues. J lost 8 bases, V lost 7 bases, and 13 bases had no gene match. CDR3 sequence reads: CASNLQGSRTEAFF. The CDR3 DNA sequence: TGTGCCAGCAACCTACAGGGGTCACGGACCGAAGCTTTCTTT. The whole variable domain, filled in from reference TRBV7-9 and TRBJ1-1, reads DTGVSQNPRHKITKRGQNVTFRCDPISEHNRLYWYRQTLGQGPEFLTYFQNEAQLEKSRLLSDRFSAERPKGSFSTLEIQRTEQGDSAMYLCASNLQGSRTEAFFGQGTRLTVV.

This clone was seen only a few times. This chain uses TRBV19 with TRBJ2-2, with D unresolved. Trimming removed 7 bases at V and 6 bases at J, with 12 bases between. CDR3 length equals 13 residues. Germline V CDR1 and CDR2: LNHDA, SQIVND (reference sequence). CDR3 coding DNA: TGTGCCAGTACCGGTGAGAATGCCGGGGAGCTGTTTTTT. It encodes CASTGENAGELFF.

CDR3 sequence: CASSVGGEGYEQYF. CDR3 nucleotide sequence: TGTGCCAGCAGCGTAGGAGGGGAGGGTTACGAGCAGTACTTC. The J gene is TRBJ2-7, the V gene TRBV9; 7 bases line up with TRBD2. CDR3 length: 14 residues. Germline loops: CDR1 SGDLS, CDR2 YYNGEE. With V trimmed by 0 bases and J by 4 bases, 4 bases remained unmatched.

The count of this clone is one. The junction differs from germline at one of its ends, possibly a read error. The rearrangement uses TRBV12-5 and TRBJ1-3, with D unresolved. Germline CDR1 reads LGHNT; CDR2 reads FRNRAP. The length of the CDR3 is 13 residues. The DNA for the CDR3 is TGTGCTAGTGGCAAAACCCATGGAGACACCATATATTTT. This gives the protein CASGKTHGDTIYF.

The V gene is TRBV5-1, the J gene TRBJ2-7; 9 positions match TRBD2. The CDR3 spans 18 residues. Germline trimming cut 0 bases from V and 6 bases from J; bases unmatched to any gene: 16. CDR1 is SGHRS and CDR2 is YFSETQ in the germline V gene. The CDR3 nucleotides are TGCGCCAGCAGCTTGGGCCTCCGGACTAGCGCGACCCACTTCGAGCAGTACTTC. It specifies CASSLGLRTSATHFEQYF.

The chain has TRBV27 and TRBJ2-1; TRBD2 aligns across 8 bases. The CDR3 sequence is 15 residues long. With 6 bases clipped from V and 6 bases from J, the junction kept 10 bases outside the gene matches. Germline lookup yields CDR1 MNHEY and CDR2 SMNVEV (reference sequence). This CDR3 reads CASSTGTRLLNEQFF. CDR3 in DNA: TGTGCCAGCAGCACCGGGACTAGGTTGCTCAATGAGCAGTTCTTC.

This chain joins TRBV27 and TRBJ2-5, with D perhaps TRBD2 (6 bases). CDR1 is MNHEY and CDR2 is SMNVEV in the germline V gene (reference sequence). The V end lost 10 bases, the J end lost 5 bases, and 17 bases lay between the germline ends. The CDR3 has 13 residues. CDR3 residues: CATSGPSAETQYF. In nucleotides, the CDR3 is TGTGCCACCTCGGGACCTAGCGCCGAGACCCAGTACTTC.

This clone was found once. J is TRBJ2-7 and V is TRBV11-3; D not resolved. V gave up 1 base and J gave up 4 bases, with 11 bases separating them. CDR1 and CDR2 (germline): SGHNT, YENEEA. CDR3 length equals 14 residues. Here the CDR3 reads CASSLGSGPYEQYF. The CDR3 DNA follows: TGTGCCAGCAGCTTAGGATCGGGTCCGTACGAGCAGTACTTC. Supplemented by reference TRBV11-3 and TRBJ2-7, the full variable domain reads EAGVVQSPRYKIIEKKQPVAFWCNPISGHNTLYWYLQNLGQGPELLIRYENEEAVDDSQLPKDRFSAERLKGVDSTLKIQPAELGDSAVYLCASSLGSGPYEQYFGPGTRLTVT.

This chain links TRBV7-3 with TRBJ2-3, with TRBD2 matching 12 bases. V trimming: 2 bases; J trimming: 3 bases; junction bases outside the gene matches: 6. There are 17 residues in the CDR3. CDR1 is SGHTA and CDR2 is FQGTGA in the germline V gene. CDR3 DNA: TGTGCCAGCAGCTTACTAGCGGGAGGGCCGGGGACAGATACGCAGTATTTT. This encodes CASSLLAGGPGTDTQYF.

This clone was seen a few times. The chain is built from TRBV5-6 and TRBJ2-7, with D maybe TRBD2 (5 bases). The CDR3 consists of 15 residues. Germline V gene sequence: CDR1 SGHDT, CDR2 YYEEEE. The V end lost 1 base, the J end lost 4 bases, and 15 bases lay between the germline ends. The CDR3 nucleotides read TGTGCCAGCAGCTTGAGTCGGGGATTTTATTACGAGCAGTACTTC. It is translated as CASSLSRGFYYEQYF.

This clone was observed a handful of times. The CDR3 nucleotides read TGTGCCACACGGACAGGGATTCGGGAGACCCAGTACTTC. Its protein is CATRTGIRETQYF. The chain recombines TRBV28 with TRBJ2-5; 8 bases are a match to TRBD1. Germline trimming cut 10 bases from V and 5 bases from J; bases unmatched to any gene: 9. Germline CDR1 MDHEN, CDR2 SYDVKM. This CDR3 has 13 residues.

This rearrangement joins TRBV6-5 to TRBJ1-3; 7 bases match TRBD1. J gave up 4 bases and V 6 bases, and 6 bases lay outside the gene matches. Germline-derived CDR1 and CDR2 are MNHEY and SVGAGI. The CDR3 length is 14 residues. The CDR3 is CASSSTGSGNTIYF. CDR3 in DNA: TGTGCCAGCAGCTCGACAGGGTCCGGAAACACCATATATTTT.

The chain combines TRBV6-5 with TRBJ2-3, with D possibly matching TRBD2 (5 bases). V shed 7 bases and J shed 5 bases, with 16 bases lying between them. There are 14 residues in the CDR3. Germline CDR1 reads MNHEY; CDR2 reads SVGAGI. The CDR3 bases are TGTGCCAGCATGGATCGGATAGCGCTAGATACGCAGTATTTT. It yields the protein CASMDRIALDTQYF.

The CDR3 loop reads CASRGEARVGYTF. CDR3 nucleotides: TGTGCCAGCAGAGGAGAGGCTCGGGTCGGCTACACCTTC. The rearrangement joins TRBV14 to TRBJ1-2; no clear D. The CDR3 runs to 13 residues. V lost 6 bases and J lost 8, with 16 bases in between. The germline V gene encodes CDR1 SGHDN and CDR2 FVKESK.

J is TRBJ1-1 and V is TRBV7-2; a weak D match, TRBD1 (6 bases). V dropped 6 bases and J dropped 2 bases, with 13 bases sitting between them. The germline V gene has CDR1 SGHTA and CDR2 FQGNSA. The CDR3 loop spans 14 amino acids. CDR3: CASRQQGSNTEAFF. The CDR3 nucleotides read TGTGCCAGCAGGCAACAGGGCTCTAACACTGAAGCTTTCTTT.

The V call is TRBV5-4, the J call TRBJ2-3; 7 nucleotides match TRBD1. With V trimmed by 2 bases and J by 6 bases, 9 bases remained unmatched. CDR1 and CDR2 from the germline V gene are SGHNT and YYREEE (reference sequence). This CDR3 is built from 15 residues. The DNA for the CDR3 is TGTGCCAGCAGCTTCGCGGCAGGGGGTATGGATACGCAGTATTTT. Amino acids: CASSFAAGGMDTQYF.

This chain uses TRBV28 with TRBJ1-2, with D perhaps TRBD1 (6 bases). CDR3 size: 15 residues. The V end lost 0 bases, the J end lost 2 bases, and 10 bases lay between the germline ends. Germline V lookup: CDR1 MDHEN, CDR2 SYDVKM. CDR3 region: CASSLWSGANYGYTF. The CDR3 DNA sequence: TGTGCCAGCAGTTTATGGTCAGGGGCGAACTATGGCTACACCTTC.

This clone was observed a handful of times. The chain couples TRBV7-2 to TRBJ2-5; TRBD2 agrees at 10 bases. The J segment lost 5 bases and the V segment lost 5 bases, leaving 8 bases of the junction unmatched. The CDR3 runs to 15 residues. Germline assignment: CDR1 SGHTA and CDR2 FQGNSA. The CDR3 loop is CASSPQTSGMETQYF. CDR3 bases: TGTGCCAGCAGCCCTCAAACTAGCGGGATGGAGACCCAGTACTTC.

The V gene is TRBV7-9, the J gene TRBJ2-3; 10 bases align to TRBD2. The germline gives CDR1 SEHNR, CDR2 FQNEAQ (reference sequence). V gave up 5 bases and J gave up 5 bases; unmatched junction bases: 7. The CDR3 has 15 amino acids. DNA for the CDR3: TGTGCCAGCAGCGCCCCCAGCGGGAGGGTAGATACGCAGTATTTT. The encoded protein is CASSAPSGRVDTQYF.

The chain recombines TRBV11-2 with TRBJ2-7; 9 nucleotides line up with TRBD1. CDR1 SGHAT and CDR2 FQNNGV come from the germline V gene. V gave up 3 bases and J gave up 2 bases; unmatched junction bases: 8. There are 16 residues in the CDR3. CDR3 bases: TGTGCCAGCAGCTTGGGGGACAGGGTGATTACCTACGAGCAGTACTTC. Its translation: CASSLGDRVITYEQYF.

This clone was seen only a few times. V gene TRBV30 combines with J gene TRBJ1-1, with a weak D call TRBD1 (5 bases). This CDR3 is 12 amino acids long. Trimming removed 1 base from V and 10 bases from J, with 13 bases in between. Germline CDR1 and CDR2: GTSNPN and SVGIG (reference sequence). CDR3 nucleotides: TGTGCCTGGAGTGCAGGGCCCGGGGGAGCTTTCTTT. As protein: CAWSAGPGGAFF.